A selection of T cell receptor beta chains follows, all from one sample in a study of shared clonotypes between healthy human individuals. Profiling relied on immunoSEQ multiplex PCR, and the TCRdb table lists in-frame clones only, not all of them. The sample has about 2 million clones, roughly 95% seen once. Material for sequencing was naive CD8+ T cells sorted from blood. The receptors originated from a man in his late teens or twenties in good health. The CDR3 runs from the conserved cysteine through the conserved F or W. The order of the fields is V gene, CDR3 length, J gene, CDR3 protein.

>TRBV6-5|13|TRBJ1-1
CASSLMGRTEAFF
>TRBV6-6|13|TRBJ1-2
CASTLHAGGGYTF
>TRBV13|15|TRBJ1-6
CASSLGTGGNSPLHF
>TRBV7-9|14|TRBJ2-1
CASSSNRADNEQFF
>TRBV7-2|13|TRBJ1-3
CASNRELENTIYF
>TRBV27|14|TRBJ2-1
CASSLAGGPYEQFF
>TRBV5-1|15|TRBJ2-5
CASSFRHPTQETQYF
>TRBV28|15|TRBJ1-5
CASNPGTLSNQPQHF
>TRBV5-6|13|TRBJ2-7
CASSYEETAEQYF
>TRBV15|15|TRBJ2-5
CATSSPMSRGETQYF
>TRBV7-9|16|TRBJ2-5
CASSSPSGTQQETQYF
>TRBV27|18|TRBJ2-7
CASSPSMGEGVISYEQYF
>TRBV2|16|TRBJ2-1
CASSGLALLSYNEQFF
>TRBV6-6|14|TRBJ2-1
CASSRQGEYNEQFF
>TRBV29-1|13|TRBJ2-7
CSVLYGTSYEQYF
>TRBV5-1|14|TRBJ2-2
CASSLVGDGGELFF
>TRBV7-9|16|TRBJ2-3
CASSLVLGRGTDTQYF
>TRBV30|13|TRBJ2-7
CAWSARESYEQYF
>TRBV11-3|19|TRBJ1-3
CASSLDLDECTGTAVTIYF
>TRBV29-1|13|TRBJ2-7
CSVRRTGGYEQYF
>TRBV10-2|15|TRBJ2-7
CASSETRQGSYEQYF
>TRBV7-6|13|TRBJ2-7
CASSPESRYEQYF
>TRBV28|14|TRBJ2-7
CASSFSGGTYEQYF
>TRBV7-2|15|TRBJ2-5
CASSLALSLAETQYF
>TRBV28|15|TRBJ2-3
CASSFGGGNTDTQYF
>TRBV19|15|TRBJ1-4
CASSILGGSGEKLFF
>TRBV7-9|14|TRBJ2-3
CASSLNQLTDTQYF
>TRBV4-1|15|TRBJ1-6
CASSPEEGYNSPLHF
>TRBV5-1|14|TRBJ2-7
CASSFFWGSYEQYF
>TRBV6-5|15|TRBJ2-5
CASSSGLAAKETQYF
>TRBV7-9|15|TRBJ2-5
CASGPLGLAGETQYF
>TRBV2|15|TRBJ2-3
CASTRMERVTDTQYF
>TRBV7-9|18|TRBJ1-1
CASSPLPGQGGVNTEAFF
>TRBV19|15|TRBJ1-6
CASKISSHTYSPLHF
>TRBV4-3|13|TRBJ2-2
CASSPMNTGELFF
>TRBV5-6|17|TRBJ2-5
CASSRNTGPGGEETQYF
>TRBV6-5|14|TRBJ1-1
CASSYGTGGTEAFF
>TRBV11-3|15|TRBJ2-7
CASSFGPADYYEQYF
>TRBV5-1|17|TRBJ2-1
CASSLTVNGHVNNEQFF
>TRBV30|13|TRBJ1-1
CAWSVGGNTEAFF
>TRBV11-2|15|TRBJ2-1
CASSLSGGRTNEQFF
>TRBV7-9|16|TRBJ2-4
CASTLSMGQRGDIQYF
>TRBV6-1|13|TRBJ2-7
CASSAGLFYEQYF
>TRBV13|14|TRBJ2-5
CASSLDGEAETQYF
>TRBV27|16|TRBJ2-1
CASSLDGTRSYNEQFF
>TRBV4-1|15|TRBJ2-7
CASSQVSGGAEEQYF
>TRBV4-3|13|TRBJ2-7
CASSQGAGYEQYF
>TRBV5-8|19|TRBJ2-5
CASSFGGDGLAGGVETQYF
>TRBV6-1|11|TRBJ1-2
CASSELHGYTF
>TRBV4-1|15|TRBJ2-3
CASSHRETSTDTQYF
>TRBV5-6|13|TRBJ2-3
CASSLRGTDTQYF
>TRBV27|13|TRBJ1-4
CASSDRGPGKLFF
>TRBV7-2|14|TRBJ2-7
CASSNPGQSYEQYF